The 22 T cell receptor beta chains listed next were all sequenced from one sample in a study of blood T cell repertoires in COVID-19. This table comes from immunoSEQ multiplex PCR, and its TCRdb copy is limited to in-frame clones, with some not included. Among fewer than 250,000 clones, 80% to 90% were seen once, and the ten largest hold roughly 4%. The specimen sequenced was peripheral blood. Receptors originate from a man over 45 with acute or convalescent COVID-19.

CDR3 loop: CASSQSTESSYEQYF. CDR3 in DNA: TGTGCCAGCAGCCAATCAACGGAGAGCTCCTACGAGCAGTACTTC. This chain links TRBV3-1 (or the pseudogene TRBV3-2) with TRBJ2-7; D not resolved. Trimming removed 2 bases from V and 0 bases from J, with 11 bases in between. Germline V lookup: CDR1 LGHDT, CDR2 YNNKEL (reference sequence). There are 15 residues in the CDR3.

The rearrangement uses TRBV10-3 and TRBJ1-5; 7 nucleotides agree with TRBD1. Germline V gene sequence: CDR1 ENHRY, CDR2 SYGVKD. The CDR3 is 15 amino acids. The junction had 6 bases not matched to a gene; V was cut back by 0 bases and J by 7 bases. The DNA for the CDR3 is TGTGCCATCAGTGAGTCGGGACAGATCAACCAGCCCCAGCATTTT. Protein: CAISESGQINQPQHF.

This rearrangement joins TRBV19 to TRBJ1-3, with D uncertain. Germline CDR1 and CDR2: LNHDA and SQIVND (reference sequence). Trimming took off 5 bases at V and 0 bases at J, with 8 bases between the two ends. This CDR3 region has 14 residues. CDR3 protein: CASSGGSSGNTIYF. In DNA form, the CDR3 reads TGTGCCAGTAGTGGCGGGTCCTCTGGAAACACCATATATTTT. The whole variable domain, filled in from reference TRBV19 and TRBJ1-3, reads DGGITQSPKYLFRKEGQNVTLSCEQNLNHDAMYWYRQDPGQGLRLIYYSQIVNDFQKGDIAEGYSVSREKKESFPLTVTSAQKNPTAFYLCASSGGSSGNTIYFGEGSWLTVV.

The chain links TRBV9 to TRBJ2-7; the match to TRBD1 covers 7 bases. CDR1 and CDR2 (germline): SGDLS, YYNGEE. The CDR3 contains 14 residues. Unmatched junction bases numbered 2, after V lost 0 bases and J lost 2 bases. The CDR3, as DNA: TGTGCCAGCAGCGTAGGAACAGGGGCCTACGAGCAGTACTTC. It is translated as CASSVGTGAYEQYF.

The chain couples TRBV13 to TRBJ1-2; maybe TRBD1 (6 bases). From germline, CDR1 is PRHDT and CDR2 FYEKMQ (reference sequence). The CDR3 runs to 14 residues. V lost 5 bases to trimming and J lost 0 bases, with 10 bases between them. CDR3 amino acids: CASSLDRTNYGYTF. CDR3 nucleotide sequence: TGTGCCAGCAGCCTAGACAGGACTAACTATGGCTACACCTTC.

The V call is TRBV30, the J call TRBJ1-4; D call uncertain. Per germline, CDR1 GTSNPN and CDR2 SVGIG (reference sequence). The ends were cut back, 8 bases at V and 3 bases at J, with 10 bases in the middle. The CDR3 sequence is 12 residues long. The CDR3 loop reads CAQALPNEKLFF. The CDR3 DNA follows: TGTGCCCAGGCCTTACCTAATGAAAAACTGTTTTTT.

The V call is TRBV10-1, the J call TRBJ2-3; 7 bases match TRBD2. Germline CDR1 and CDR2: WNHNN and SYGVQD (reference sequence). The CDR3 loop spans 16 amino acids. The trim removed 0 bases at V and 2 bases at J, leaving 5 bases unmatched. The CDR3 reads CASSESEGLSTDTQYF. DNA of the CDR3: TGCGCCAGCAGTGAGTCGGAGGGACTATCCACAGATACGCAGTATTTT.

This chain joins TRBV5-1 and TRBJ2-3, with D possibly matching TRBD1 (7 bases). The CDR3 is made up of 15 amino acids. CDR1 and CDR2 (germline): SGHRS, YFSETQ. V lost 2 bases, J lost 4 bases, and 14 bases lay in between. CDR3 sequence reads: CASSFGGGIADTQYF. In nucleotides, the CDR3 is TGCGCCAGCAGCTTTGGAGGGGGCATCGCAGATACGCAGTATTTT.

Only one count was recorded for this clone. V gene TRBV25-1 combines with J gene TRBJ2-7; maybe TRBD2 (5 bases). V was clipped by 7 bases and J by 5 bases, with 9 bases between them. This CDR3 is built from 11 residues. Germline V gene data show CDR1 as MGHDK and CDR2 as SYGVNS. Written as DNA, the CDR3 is TGTGCCAGCACCGGAGGCCACGAGCAGTACTTC. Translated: CASTGGHEQYF.

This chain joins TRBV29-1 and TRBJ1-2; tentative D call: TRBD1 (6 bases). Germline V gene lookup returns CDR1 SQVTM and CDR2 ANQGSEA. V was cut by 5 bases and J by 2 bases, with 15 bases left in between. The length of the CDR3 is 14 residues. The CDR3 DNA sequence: TGCAGCGTTACAGGGTCCGGTGGAAACTATGGCTACACCTTC. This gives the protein CSVTGSGGNYGYTF. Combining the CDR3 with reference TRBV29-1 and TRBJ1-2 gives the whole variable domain SAVISQKPSRDICQRGTSLTIQCQVDSQVTMMFWYRQQPGQSLTLIATANQGSEATYESGFVIDKFPISRPNLTFSTLTVSNMSPEDSSIYLCSVTGSGGNYGYTFGSGTRLTVV.

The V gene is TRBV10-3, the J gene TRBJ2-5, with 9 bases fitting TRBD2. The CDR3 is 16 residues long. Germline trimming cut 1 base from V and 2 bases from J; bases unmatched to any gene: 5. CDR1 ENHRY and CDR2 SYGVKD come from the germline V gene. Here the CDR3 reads CAISELGGRDQETQYF. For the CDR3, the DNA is TGTGCCATCAGTGAGTTAGGCGGGAGGGATCAAGAGACCCAGTACTTC.

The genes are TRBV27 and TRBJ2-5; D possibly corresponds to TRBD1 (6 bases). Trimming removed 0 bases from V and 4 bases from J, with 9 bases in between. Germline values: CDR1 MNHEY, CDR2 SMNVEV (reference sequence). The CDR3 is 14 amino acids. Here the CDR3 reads CASSLSRGGETQYF. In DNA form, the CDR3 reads TGTGCCAGCAGTTTATCACGAGGGGGAGAGACCCAGTACTTC.

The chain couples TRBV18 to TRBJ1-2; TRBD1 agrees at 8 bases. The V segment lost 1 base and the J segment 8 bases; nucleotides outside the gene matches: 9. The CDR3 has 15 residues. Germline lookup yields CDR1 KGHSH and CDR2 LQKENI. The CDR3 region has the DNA TGTGCCAGCTCACCACTTGAAACAGGGGGTCGGGGCTACACCTTC. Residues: CASSPLETGGRGYTF.

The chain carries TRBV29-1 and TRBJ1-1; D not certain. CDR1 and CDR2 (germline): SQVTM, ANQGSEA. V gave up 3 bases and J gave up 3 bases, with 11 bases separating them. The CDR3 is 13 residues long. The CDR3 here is CSVDNTLYTEAFF. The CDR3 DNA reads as TGCAGCGTTGATAACACACTATACACTGAAGCTTTCTTT.

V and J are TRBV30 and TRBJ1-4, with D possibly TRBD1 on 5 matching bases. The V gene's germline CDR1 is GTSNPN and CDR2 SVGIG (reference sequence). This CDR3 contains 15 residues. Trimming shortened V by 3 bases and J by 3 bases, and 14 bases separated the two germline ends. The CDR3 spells CAWRGQGLSNEKLFF. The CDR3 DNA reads TGTGCCTGGAGGGGCCAGGGCTTATCTAATGAAAAACTGTTTTTT.

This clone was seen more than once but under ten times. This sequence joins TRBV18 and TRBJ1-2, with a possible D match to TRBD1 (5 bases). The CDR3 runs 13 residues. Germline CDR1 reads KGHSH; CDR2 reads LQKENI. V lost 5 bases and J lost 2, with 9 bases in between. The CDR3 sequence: CASSTGGNYGYTF. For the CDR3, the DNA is TGTGCCAGCTCAACGGGGGGGAACTATGGCTACACCTTC.

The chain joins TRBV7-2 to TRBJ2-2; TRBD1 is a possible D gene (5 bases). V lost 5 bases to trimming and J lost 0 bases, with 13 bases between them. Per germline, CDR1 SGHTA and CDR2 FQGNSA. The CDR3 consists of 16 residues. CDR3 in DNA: TGTGCCAGCAGCCAAAGCTGGGGCGCGAACACCGGGGAGCTGTTTTTT. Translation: CASSQSWGANTGELFF.

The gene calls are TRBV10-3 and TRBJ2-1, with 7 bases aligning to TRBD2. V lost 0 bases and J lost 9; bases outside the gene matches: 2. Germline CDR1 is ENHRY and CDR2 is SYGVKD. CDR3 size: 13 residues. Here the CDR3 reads CAISESTSSEQFF. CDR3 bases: TGTGCCATCAGTGAGTCGACTAGCTCTGAGCAGTTCTTC.

CDR3 in DNA: TGTGCCAGCAGCCCGGTTGTGGGGACAGGGGGCTACGAGCAGTACTTC. Protein product: CASSPVVGTGGYEQYF. The J gene is TRBJ2-7, the V gene TRBV11-2, with 11 bases matching TRBD1. Germline V CDR1 and CDR2: SGHAT, FQNNGV. This CDR3 has 16 amino acids. V lost 5 bases and J lost 3; bases outside the gene matches: 9.

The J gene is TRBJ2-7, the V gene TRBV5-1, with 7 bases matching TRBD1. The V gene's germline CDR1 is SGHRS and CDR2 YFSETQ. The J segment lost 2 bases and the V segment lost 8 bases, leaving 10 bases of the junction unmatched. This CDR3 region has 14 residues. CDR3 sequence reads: CASASTTGPYEQYF. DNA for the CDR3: TGCGCCAGTGCTTCGACGACAGGGCCCTACGAGCAGTACTTC. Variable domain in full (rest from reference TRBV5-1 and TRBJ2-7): KAGVTQTPRYLIKTRGQQVTLSCSPISGHRSVSWYQQTPGQGLQFLFEYFSETQRNKGNFPGRFSGRQFSNSRSEMNVSTLELGDSALYLCASASTTGPYEQYFGPGTRLTVT.

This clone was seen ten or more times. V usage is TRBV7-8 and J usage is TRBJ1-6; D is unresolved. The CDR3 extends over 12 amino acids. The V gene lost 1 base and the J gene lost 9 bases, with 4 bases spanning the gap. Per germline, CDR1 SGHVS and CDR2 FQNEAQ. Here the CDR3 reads CASSLDGSPLHF. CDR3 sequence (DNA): TGTGCCAGCAGCTTAGACGGTTCACCCCTCCACTTT. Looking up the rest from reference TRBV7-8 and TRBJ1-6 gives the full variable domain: GAGVSQSPRYKVAKRGQDVALRCDPISGHVSLFWYQQALGQGPEFLTYFQNEAQLDKSGLPSDRFFAERPEGSVSTLKIQRTQQEDSAVYLCASSLDGSPLHFGNGTRLTVT.

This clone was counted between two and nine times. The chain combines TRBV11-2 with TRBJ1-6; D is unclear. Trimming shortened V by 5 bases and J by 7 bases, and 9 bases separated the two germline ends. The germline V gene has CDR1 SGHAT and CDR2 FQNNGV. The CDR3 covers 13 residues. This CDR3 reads CASSTNRNSPLHF. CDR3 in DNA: TGTGCCAGCAGCACCAACAGAAATTCACCCCTCCACTTT. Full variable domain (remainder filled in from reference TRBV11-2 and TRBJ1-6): EAGVAQSPRYKIIEKRQSVAFWCNPISGHATLYWYQQILGQGPKLLIQFQNNGVVDDSQLPKDRFSAERLKGVDSTLKIQPAKLEDSAVYLCASSTNRNSPLHFGNGTRLTVT.